This T cell receptor beta chain was documented in a study of preoperative IRX-2 immunotherapy in early breast cancer. Measured with immunoSEQ multiplex PCR; TCRdb has only the in-frame clones, and not every one. The sample lists roughly 43,000 clones, about 95% occurring once. Treatment in this sample: preoperative locoregional IRX-2 cytokine immunotherapy. Patients received preoperative, locoregional IRX-2 cytokine immunotherapy in a phase Ib study. The length of the CDR3 is 13 residues. Germline assignment: CDR1 SGHTA and CDR2 FQGTGA. V lost 5 bases and J 4 bases, leaving 11 bases between the germline ends.

The specimen comprised tumor tissue, sampled after IRX-2 immunotherapy. This chain uses TRBV7-3 with TRBJ1-1, with D possibly TRBD1 on 5 matching bases. The TCR was taken from a human donor with breast cancer. The CDR3 DNA follows: TGTGCCAGCAGCCTAGGGACGAGCACTGAAGCTTTCTTT. This encodes CASSLGTSTEAFF.